Described below is a single TCR beta chain sequence and its context. Its antigen is still unknown. This sample was taken from a study of T-cell memory formation after mild COVID-19. Study conclusions and caveats: Clones shrinking from day 15 to 85 showed even CD4/CD8 mixes; later expanders tilted CD4+.

TCRdb reanalysed the 5' RACE reads using MiXCR and keeps one entry per CDR3 protein. The sample has fewer than 140,000 distinct CDR3 sequences; about 17% are singletons. Sequenced input: PBMCs or a T cell subset sorted from them (not recorded which). The source of this sequence is an adult woman who had mild COVID-19 (a few samples of this study predate the infection). Cell type and time point are not known.

The CDR3 loop reads CASSLGTGLYNEQFF. The CDR3 nucleotides are TGTGCCAGCAGCTTAGGAACGGGGCTCTACAATGAGCAGTTCTTC. This chain connects TRBV7-8 to TRBJ2-1; D is tentatively TRBD1 or TRBD2 (5 bases each). The CDR3 spans 15 residues. The ends were cut back, 1 base at V and 3 bases at J, with 10 bases in the middle. Germline lookup yields CDR1 SGHVS and CDR2 FQNEAQ.